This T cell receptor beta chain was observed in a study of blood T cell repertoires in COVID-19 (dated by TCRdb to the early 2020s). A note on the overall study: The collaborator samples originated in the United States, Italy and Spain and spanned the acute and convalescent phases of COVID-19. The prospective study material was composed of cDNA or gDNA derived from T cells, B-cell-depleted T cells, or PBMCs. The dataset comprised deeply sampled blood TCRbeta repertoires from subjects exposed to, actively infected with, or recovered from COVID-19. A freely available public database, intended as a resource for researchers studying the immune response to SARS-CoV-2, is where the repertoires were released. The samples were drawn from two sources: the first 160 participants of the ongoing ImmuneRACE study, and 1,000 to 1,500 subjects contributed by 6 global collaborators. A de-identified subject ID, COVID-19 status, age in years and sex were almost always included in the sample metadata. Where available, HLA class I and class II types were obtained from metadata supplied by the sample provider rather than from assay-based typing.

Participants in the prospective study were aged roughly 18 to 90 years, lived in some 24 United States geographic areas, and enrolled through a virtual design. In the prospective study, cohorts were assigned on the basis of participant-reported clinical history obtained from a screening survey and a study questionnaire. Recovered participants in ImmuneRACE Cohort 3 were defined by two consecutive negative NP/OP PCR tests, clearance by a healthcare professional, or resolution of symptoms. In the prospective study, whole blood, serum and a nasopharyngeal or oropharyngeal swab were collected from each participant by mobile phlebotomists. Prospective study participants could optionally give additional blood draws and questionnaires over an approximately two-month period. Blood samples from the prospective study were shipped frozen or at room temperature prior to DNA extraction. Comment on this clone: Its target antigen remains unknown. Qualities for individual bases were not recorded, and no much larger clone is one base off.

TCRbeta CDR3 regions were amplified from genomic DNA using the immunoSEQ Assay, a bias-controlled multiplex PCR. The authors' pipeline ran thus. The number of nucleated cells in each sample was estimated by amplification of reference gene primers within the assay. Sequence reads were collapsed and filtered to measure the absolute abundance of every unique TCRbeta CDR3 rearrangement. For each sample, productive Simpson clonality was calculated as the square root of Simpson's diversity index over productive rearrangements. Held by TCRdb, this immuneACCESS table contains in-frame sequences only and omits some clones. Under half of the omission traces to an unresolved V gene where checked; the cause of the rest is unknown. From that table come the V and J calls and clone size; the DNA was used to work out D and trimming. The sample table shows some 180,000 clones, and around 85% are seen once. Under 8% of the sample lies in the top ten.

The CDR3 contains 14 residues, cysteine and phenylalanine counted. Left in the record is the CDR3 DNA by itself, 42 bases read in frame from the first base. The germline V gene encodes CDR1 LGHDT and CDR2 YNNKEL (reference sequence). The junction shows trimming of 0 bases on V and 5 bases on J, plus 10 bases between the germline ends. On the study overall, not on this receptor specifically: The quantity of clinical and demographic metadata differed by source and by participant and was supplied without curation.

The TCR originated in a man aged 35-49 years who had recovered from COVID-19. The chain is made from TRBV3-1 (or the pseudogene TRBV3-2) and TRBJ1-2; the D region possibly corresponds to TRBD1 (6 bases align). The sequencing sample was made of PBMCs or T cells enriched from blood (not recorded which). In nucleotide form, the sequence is TGTGCCAGCAGCCAAGAAGGACAGCCGTATGGCTACACCTTC. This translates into CASSQEGQPYGYTF.